This T cell receptor (beta chain) emerged from a study of OX40 agonist ivuxolimab in advanced cancers. In the study overall: Averaging roughly 60 years in age, with a range of about 23 to 90, the cohort was about 86% male. Study-wide findings and caveats: Low normalized clonal expansion also occurred in some nonresponding patients. In the 0.1 to 3.0 mg/kg range, CD4+ and CD8+ blood T cells had expanded clonally by week 6. Average numbers of expanded clones were greater in CD8+ T cells than in CD4+.

On this clone itself: What it recognizes is unknown. Other nucleotide sequences from this sample produce the same CDR3.

Clones were sequenced by immunoSEQ multiplex PCR, and TCRdb holds only the in-frame ones, with some missing. Seen here are tens of thousands of clones, 80% to 90% observed once, and the top ten hold approximately 7%. The CDR3 extends over 12 amino acids. Germline assignment: CDR1 WSHSY and CDR2 SAAADI. The V and J ends lost 4 bases and 1 base respectively, with 4 bases between them. The chain recombines TRBV10-2 with TRBJ1-1, with D unresolved. The sample was CD4+ or CD8+ T cells sorted from blood, taken in a trial of the OX40 agonist ivuxolimab. The TCR sequence derives from an adult with an advanced solid tumor such as melanoma, head and neck, liver or kidney cancer. CDR3 DNA: TGCGCCAGCAGTGCGGGGAACACTGAAGCTTTCTTT. It encodes CASSAGNTEAFF.